These T cell receptor beta chains were read from a single sample in a study of blood T cell repertoires in COVID-19. Assay used: immunoSEQ multiplex PCR; TCRdb lists only in-frame clones, some missing. The profile shows roughly 70,000 clones, approximately 80% of them singletons. The specimen was peripheral blood. These receptors were collected from a man in his fifties or sixties with COVID-19, enrolled during active disease. The CDR3 runs from the conserved cysteine through the conserved F or W. A D gene is named only where the DNA matches it firmly. Size tells how often a clone was seen (once, few, many) or the class of an expanded clone, and some rows leave it out.

J gene: TRBJ1-2; D gene: .; clone size: .; V gene: TRBV9; CDR3 protein: CASSVEEGYYGYTF; CDR3 DNA: TGTGCCAGCAGCGTAGAAGAGGGTTACTATGGCTACACCTTC
J gene: TRBJ2-7; D gene: .; clone size: .; V gene: TRBV7-9; CDR3 protein: CASSPRDIYEQYF; CDR3 DNA: TGTGCCAGCAGCCCTCGGGACATCTACGAGCAGTACTTC
J gene: TRBJ1-1; D gene: .; clone size: .; V gene: TRBV2; CDR3 protein: CASSVFGRGLNTEAFF; CDR3 DNA: TGTGCCAGCAGTGTGTTCGGCAGGGGCCTGAACACTGAAGCTTTCTTT
J gene: TRBJ1-2; D gene: TRBD1; clone size: .; V gene: TRBV6-5; CDR3 protein: CASSFLGTAFNYGYTF; CDR3 DNA: TGTGCCAGCAGTTTCTTAGGGACAGCTTTTAACTATGGCTACACCTTC
J gene: TRBJ1-4; D gene: .; clone size: few; V gene: TRBV10-3; CDR3 protein: CAISEPRGEKLFF; CDR3 DNA: TGTGCCATCAGTGAGCCCCGAGGTGAAAAACTGTTTTTT
J gene: TRBJ2-7; D gene: .; clone size: .; V gene: TRBV9; CDR3 protein: CASSVEGYEQYF; CDR3 DNA: TGTGCCAGCAGCGTCGAGGGATACGAGCAGTACTTC
J gene: TRBJ2-6; D gene: TRBD2; clone size: few; V gene: TRBV5-6; CDR3 protein: CASSLAGSNVLTF; CDR3 DNA: TGTGCCAGCAGCTTAGCGGGATCCAACGTCCTGACTTTC
J gene: TRBJ2-6; D gene: .; clone size: .; V gene: TRBV7-7; CDR3 protein: CASIRGETNVLTF; CDR3 DNA: TGTGCCAGCATTAGAGGAGAAACCAACGTCCTGACTTTC
J gene: TRBJ1-6; D gene: .; clone size: few; V gene: TRBV5-4; CDR3 protein: CASSSTGNGLESSPLHF; CDR3 DNA: TGTGCCAGCAGCTCTACAGGGAACGGGCTTGAGAGTTCACCCCTCCACTTT
J gene: TRBJ1-4; D gene: .; clone size: .; V gene: TRBV18; CDR3 protein: CASSPVRGANEKLFF; CDR3 DNA: TGTGCCAGCTCACCGGTGCGGGGAGCTAATGAAAAACTGTTTTTT
J gene: TRBJ1-1; D gene: TRBD1; clone size: .; V gene: TRBV30; CDR3 protein: CAWSDRDRGTEAFF; CDR3 DNA: TGTGCCTGGAGTGACCGGGACAGGGGAACTGAAGCTTTCTTT
J gene: TRBJ2-2; D gene: TRBD2; clone size: .; V gene: TRBV6-5; CDR3 protein: CASNVVGRASGELFF; CDR3 DNA: TGTGCCAGCAATGTTGTCGGGAGGGCCTCCGGGGAGCTGTTTTTT
J gene: TRBJ1-4; D gene: TRBD1; clone size: .; V gene: TRBV5-1; CDR3 protein: CASSLALGGTNEKLFF; CDR3 DNA: TGCGCCAGCAGCTTGGCCTTAGGGGGCACAAATGAAAAACTGTTTTTT
J gene: TRBJ2-7; D gene: .; clone size: .; V gene: TRBV11-1; CDR3 protein: CASSLRAEYEQYF; CDR3 DNA: TGTGCCAGCAGCTTGAGGGCAGAATACGAGCAGTACTTC
J gene: TRBJ1-2; D gene: .; clone size: .; V gene: TRBV11-2; CDR3 protein: CASSFGREFGNTF; CDR3 DNA: TGTGCCAGCAGCTTCGGTAGGGAGTTCGGAAACACCTTC
J gene: TRBJ1-2; D gene: .; clone size: .; V gene: TRBV7-9; CDR3 protein: CASSLAAGGYTF; CDR3 DNA: TGTGCCAGCAGCTTGGCTGCGGGCGGCTACACCTTC
J gene: TRBJ2-7; D gene: TRBD2; clone size: .; V gene: TRBV2; CDR3 protein: CASTSPSGTPPSYEQYF; CDR3 DNA: TGTGCCAGCACGTCCCCGAGCGGGACCCCTCCCTCCTACGAGCAGTACTTC
J gene: TRBJ2-7; D gene: TRBD2; clone size: .; V gene: TRBV30; CDR3 protein: CAWSVAGIERYEQYF; CDR3 DNA: TGTGCCTGGAGTGTAGCGGGGATCGAACGCTACGAGCAGTACTTC
J gene: TRBJ2-7; D gene: TRBD1; clone size: .; V gene: TRBV19; CDR3 protein: CASSIQGASYEQYF; CDR3 DNA: TGTGCCAGTAGTATCCAGGGGGCCTCCTACGAGCAGTACTTC